A single sample gave rise to the 7 T cell receptor beta chains below, sequenced in a study of T cells after yellow fever vaccination. TCRdb reprocessed the 5' RACE reads with MiXCR, giving one entry per CDR3 protein. The sample comprises hundreds of thousands of distinct CDR3 sequences, 7% to 9% of which are singletons, and approximately 15% rests with the top ten. Sequenced here: PBMCs, sampled about 49 days after the first yellow fever vaccination. Receptors originate from a man between 18 and 29 years old who received the YFV17D yellow fever vaccine.

This clonotype was seen a few times. This sequence joins TRBV5-4 and TRBJ2-3; 10 positions match TRBD1. Unmatched junction bases numbered 6, after V lost 4 bases and J lost 4 bases. Germline V gene sequence: CDR1 SGHNT, CDR2 YYREEE (reference sequence). CDR3 length: 15 amino acids. The CDR3 sequence is CASSPGQGLPDTQYF. The DNA of the CDR3 is TGTGCCAGCAGCCCGGGACAGGGGCTGCCAGATACGCAGTATTTT.

The chain uses TRBV7-8 and TRBJ1-5; D perhaps matches TRBD1 (5 bases). Per the germline V gene, CDR1 is SGHVS and CDR2 is FQNEAQ. Trimming shortened V by 1 base and J by 3 bases, and 10 bases separated the two germline ends. CDR3 length equals 15 residues. CDR3 nucleotides: TGTGCCAGCAGCTTAGATCCAGGGAACAATCAGCCCCAGCATTTT. Translation: CASSLDPGNNQPQHF.

The rearrangement links TRBV5-6 to TRBJ2-7; D remains unclear. Germline CDR1 is SGHDT and CDR2 is YYEEEE. V dropped 1 base and J dropped 4 bases, with 9 bases sitting between them. The CDR3 is made up of 13 amino acids. DNA for the CDR3: TGTGCCAGCAGCTTGACCTGGGGTTACGAGCAGTACTTC. Protein product: CASSLTWGYEQYF.

The V and J genes are TRBV4-3 and TRBJ1-5; 10 nucleotides align to TRBD1. Trimming took 4 bases from V and 0 from J; bases not matched to a gene: 12. CDR1 and CDR2 from the germline V gene are LGHNA and YSLEER. The CDR3 runs 19 residues. CDR3 sequence: CASSPDPGTGVGSNQPQHF. CDR3 nucleotide sequence: TGCGCCAGCAGCCCTGACCCCGGGACAGGGGTGGGTAGCAATCAGCCCCAGCATTTT.

In this sample, this clonotype turned up a few times. The chain is built from TRBV5-1 and TRBJ2-1; 9 nucleotides match TRBD1. The CDR3 is 15 residues long. V was pared by 6 bases and J by 5 bases, with 9 bases of the junction left unmatched. Germline CDR1 and CDR2: SGHRS and YFSETQ. CDR3: CASTFSGTGHNEQFF. The CDR3, as DNA: TGCGCCAGCACCTTTTCGGGGACAGGGCACAATGAGCAGTTCTTC. The entire variable domain, with the rest obtained from reference TRBV5-1 and TRBJ2-1, is as follows: KAGVTQTPRYLIKTRGQQVTLSCSPISGHRSVSWYQQTPGQGLQFLFEYFSETQRNKGNFPGRFSGRQFSNSRSEMNVSTLELGDSALYLCASTFSGTGHNEQFFGPGTRLTVL.

This chain connects TRBV4-3 to TRBJ1-6; D may be TRBD1 (6 bases). The ends were cut back, 5 bases at V and 6 bases at J, with 14 bases in the middle. This CDR3 contains 15 residues. CDR1 and CDR2 from the germline V gene are LGHNA and YSLEER. The chain's CDR3 is CASSDGQTSNSPLHF. The CDR3 DNA reads TGCGCCAGCAGCGACGGACAGACAAGTAATTCACCCCTCCACTTT.

The chain links TRBV9 to TRBJ1-1; 8 bases map to TRBD1. The CDR3 has 16 amino acids. J was trimmed by 3 bases and V by 3 bases; bases with no gene match: 10. Germline CDR1 is SGDLS and CDR2 is YYNGEE. CDR3 DNA sequence: TGTGCCAGCAGCGAGGGCAGGGGGCTGAAGGACACTGAAGCTTTCTTT. Protein product: CASSEGRGLKDTEAFF.